This T cell receptor beta chain was recorded in a study of cytomegalovirus exposure and HLA in healthy donors. The PCR had 60 Vbeta and 13 Jbeta primers. Sequenced by immunoSEQ multiplex PCR; TCRdb stores in-frame clones only, minus some. The sample yields 100,000 or so clones, 60% to 85% seen once. CDR1 and CDR2 (germline): SEHNR, FQNEAQ (reference sequence). The CDR3 sequence is 15 residues long. Germline trimming cut 5 bases from V and 6 bases from J; bases unmatched to any gene: 6. The chain joins TRBV7-9 to TRBJ2-1; 11 nucleotides line up with TRBD2. Sequenced: PBMCs. The source is a young man in good health and CMV-seropositive. CDR3 sequence reads: CASSILGTSGNEQFF. The CDR3 DNA is TGTGCCAGCAGCATACTGGGGACTAGCGGCAATGAGCAGTTCTTC.